Listed below are T cell receptor beta chains from one sample, sequenced in a study of identifying expanded T cells in peripheral blood. Clones were sequenced by immunoSEQ multiplex PCR, and TCRdb holds only the in-frame ones, with some missing. In the table there are around 56,000 clones, about 85% of which are singletons. Material for sequencing was blood. The source is a person between 18 and 75 years old in good health. CDR3s include the opening cysteine and the closing phenylalanine or tryptophan. Fields, in order: J gene, clone size, D gene, V gene, CDR3 DNA, CDR3 protein. The D gene is left open where the match is weak. Only some rows state a clone size, as once, few, many or a class for expanded clones.

j_call: TRBJ1-1; clone_size: -; d_call: -; v_call: TRBV25-1; cdr3_nt: TGTGCCAGCAGTGCACAGGGTCGAAACACTGAAGCTTTCTTT; cdr3_aa: CASSAQGRNTEAFF
j_call: TRBJ2-7; clone_size: -; d_call: -; v_call: TRBV7-8; cdr3_nt: TGCGCCAGCAGCCAACAAAGGACAGCGTCCTACGAGCAGTACTTC; cdr3_aa: CASSQQRTASYEQYF
j_call: TRBJ2-1; clone_size: -; d_call: TRBD2; v_call: TRBV5-6; cdr3_nt: TGTGCCAGCAGCTTACCATTAGCGGGTTCGGGGGAGCAGTTCTTC; cdr3_aa: CASSLPLAGSGEQFF
j_call: TRBJ1-2; clone_size: -; d_call: -; v_call: TRBV2; cdr3_nt: TGTGCCAGCAGGACGGCCTATGGCTACACCTTC; cdr3_aa: CASRTAYGYTF
j_call: TRBJ1-3; clone_size: -; d_call: -; v_call: TRBV20-1; cdr3_nt: TGCAGTGCCCCGGACGAAAACACCATATATTTT; cdr3_aa: CSAPDENTIYF
j_call: TRBJ1-2; clone_size: -; d_call: -; v_call: TRBV28; cdr3_nt: TGTGCCAGCAGTTCGGGACGGTCGATCTATGGCTACACCTTC; cdr3_aa: CASSSGRSIYGYTF
j_call: TRBJ1-2; clone_size: -; d_call: -; v_call: TRBV6-5; cdr3_nt: TGTGCCAGCAGTTCTATCGCAGGGACTGGCTACACCTTC; cdr3_aa: CASSSIAGTGYTF
j_call: TRBJ1-2; clone_size: once; d_call: -; v_call: TRBV4-3; cdr3_nt: TGCGCCAGCAGCCAAGATGCCGAGGGCGGATATGGCTACACCTTC; cdr3_aa: CASSQDAEGGYGYTF
j_call: TRBJ1-1; clone_size: once; d_call: -; v_call: TRBV7-3; cdr3_nt: TGTGCCAGCAGCCGGAACGGGAACACTGAAGCTTTCTTT; cdr3_aa: CASSRNGNTEAFF
j_call: TRBJ2-3; clone_size: -; d_call: TRBD2; v_call: TRBV6-6; cdr3_nt: TGTGCCAGCAGTCCCCAGCGGGGTGGGGCACTCCATACGCAGTATTTT; cdr3_aa: CASSPQRGGALHTQYF
j_call: TRBJ1-5; clone_size: -; d_call: -; v_call: TRBV13; cdr3_nt: TGTGCCAGCACACTGAGGGGTAGCGATCAGCCCCAGCATTTT; cdr3_aa: CASTLRGSDQPQHF
j_call: TRBJ1-3; clone_size: -; d_call: -; v_call: TRBV7-2; cdr3_nt: TGTGCCAGCAGCTTATCATTCTCTGGAAACACCATATATTTT; cdr3_aa: CASSLSFSGNTIYF
j_call: TRBJ1-2; clone_size: many; d_call: -; v_call: TRBV18; cdr3_nt: TGTGCCAGCTCACCAGATAACTATGGCTACACCTTC; cdr3_aa: CASSPDNYGYTF
j_call: TRBJ1-1; clone_size: -; d_call: -; v_call: TRBV10-3; cdr3_nt: TGTGCCATCAGGGCCGGAGTGAACACTGAAGCTTTCTTT; cdr3_aa: CAIRAGVNTEAFF
j_call: TRBJ1-6; clone_size: once; d_call: -; v_call: TRBV7-2; cdr3_nt: TGTGCCAGCAGCTTAGGCGGTTTCTATAATTCACCCCTCCACTTT; cdr3_aa: CASSLGGFYNSPLHF
j_call: TRBJ1-5; clone_size: -; d_call: -; v_call: TRBV6-6; cdr3_nt: TGTGCCAGCAGTTACAGTGGTACACAGCCCCAGCATTTT; cdr3_aa: CASSYSGTQPQHF
j_call: TRBJ1-4; clone_size: -; d_call: -; v_call: TRBV15; cdr3_nt: TGTGCCACCAGCAGAGATCAGGCTAATGAAAAACTGTTTTTT; cdr3_aa: CATSRDQANEKLFF
j_call: TRBJ2-2; clone_size: -; d_call: -; v_call: TRBV5-1; cdr3_nt: TGCGCCAGCAGCTGGACGGTGGGGAACACCGGGGAGCTGTTTTTT; cdr3_aa: CASSWTVGNTGELFF
j_call: TRBJ2-1; clone_size: -; d_call: TRBD1; v_call: TRBV7-2; cdr3_nt: TGTGCCAGCAGCTTAAAGGGACAGGGGGGTGAGCAGTTCTTC; cdr3_aa: CASSLKGQGGEQFF
j_call: TRBJ1-1; clone_size: -; d_call: -; v_call: TRBV27; cdr3_nt: TGTGCCAGCAGTTTAAGATCCACCACTGAAGCTTTCTTT; cdr3_aa: CASSLRSTTEAFF
j_call: TRBJ2-2; clone_size: -; d_call: -; v_call: TRBV4-3; cdr3_nt: TGCGCCAGCAGCCAAGGGCTCACGGCGGTAAACACCGGGGAGCTGTTTTTT; cdr3_aa: CASSQGLTAVNTGELFF
j_call: TRBJ2-1; clone_size: -; d_call: TRBD2; v_call: TRBV27; cdr3_nt: TGTGCCAGCAGTTTATCCATCCGGGGGGGAAATGAGCAGTTCTTC; cdr3_aa: CASSLSIRGGNEQFF
j_call: TRBJ2-1; clone_size: -; d_call: TRBD2; v_call: TRBV6-5; cdr3_nt: TGTGCCAGCAGGGGTACGAGCGGGAGGAAGAATGAGCAGTTCTTC; cdr3_aa: CASRGTSGRKNEQFF
j_call: TRBJ2-3; clone_size: -; d_call: -; v_call: TRBV4-1; cdr3_nt: TGCGCCAGCAGCCAAGAGATCAGCGGAGGTAGGATGTATTTT; cdr3_aa: CASSQEISGGRMYF
j_call: TRBJ2-7; clone_size: -; d_call: -; v_call: TRBV10-3; cdr3_nt: TGTGCCATCAGTGAGCTCAGGAGGGAGCAGTACTTC; cdr3_aa: CAISELRREQYF
j_call: TRBJ1-2; clone_size: -; d_call: -; v_call: TRBV11-2; cdr3_nt: TGTGCCAGCAGCTTAAAACAGTCGAAAGGCTACACCTTC; cdr3_aa: CASSLKQSKGYTF
j_call: TRBJ2-1; clone_size: few; d_call: -; v_call: TRBV5-1; cdr3_nt: TGCGCCAGCCACCAGACAGGACGCAATGAGCAGTTCTTC; cdr3_aa: CASHQTGRNEQFF
j_call: TRBJ1-3; clone_size: -; d_call: -; v_call: TRBV6-6; cdr3_nt: TGTGCCAGCAGGGGTTACGGAAACACCATATATTTT; cdr3_aa: CASRGYGNTIYF
j_call: TRBJ1-2; clone_size: -; d_call: -; v_call: TRBV28; cdr3_nt: TGTGCCAGCACCGGGGGACTCTATGGCTACACCTTC; cdr3_aa: CASTGGLYGYTF
j_call: TRBJ1-2; clone_size: -; d_call: -; v_call: TRBV29-1; cdr3_nt: TGCAGCGTTGTAGCCGGGAATTATGGCTACACCTTC; cdr3_aa: CSVVAGNYGYTF
j_call: TRBJ2-7; clone_size: -; d_call: TRBD1; v_call: TRBV29-1; cdr3_nt: TGCAGCGTTGCGACCGGGACAGGGCTTTCGGGCGAGCAGTACTTC; cdr3_aa: CSVATGTGLSGEQYF
j_call: TRBJ1-2; clone_size: -; d_call: -; v_call: TRBV6-1; cdr3_nt: TGTGCCACCCAGGTTCGGGCGGCACATGGCTACACCTTC; cdr3_aa: CATQVRAAHGYTF
j_call: TRBJ1-1; clone_size: -; d_call: -; v_call: TRBV6-6; cdr3_nt: TGTGCCAGCAGGTTGGCTGAAGCTTTCTTT; cdr3_aa: CASRLAEAFF
j_call: TRBJ1-5; clone_size: -; d_call: -; v_call: TRBV19; cdr3_nt: TGTGCCAGTAGTGAGGCAGCAAATCAGCCCCAGCATTTT; cdr3_aa: CASSEAANQPQHF
j_call: TRBJ1-5; clone_size: -; d_call: -; v_call: TRBV19; cdr3_nt: TGTGCCAGTAGTATTAGCAATCAGCCCCAGCATTTT; cdr3_aa: CASSISNQPQHF
j_call: TRBJ1-1; clone_size: -; d_call: TRBD1; v_call: TRBV2; cdr3_nt: TGTGCCAGCAGTGTCGCCAGGGGGTGGACTGAAGCTTTCTTT; cdr3_aa: CASSVARGWTEAFF
j_call: TRBJ2-7; clone_size: -; d_call: -; v_call: TRBV5-1; cdr3_nt: TGCGCCAGCAGCTTGGATCTCGGGGACTCCTACGAGCAGTACTTC; cdr3_aa: CASSLDLGDSYEQYF
j_call: TRBJ2-1; clone_size: -; d_call: -; v_call: TRBV9; cdr3_nt: TGTGCCAGCAGCGTAAGTAACTACAATGAGCAGTTCTTC; cdr3_aa: CASSVSNYNEQFF
j_call: TRBJ1-1; clone_size: -; d_call: -; v_call: TRBV23-1; cdr3_nt: TGCGCCAGCGATCGAAGCGCTGAAGCTTTCTTT; cdr3_aa: CASDRSAEAFF
j_call: TRBJ2-4; clone_size: -; d_call: TRBD1; v_call: TRBV5-1; cdr3_nt: TGCGCCAGCAGCCTCGGGACAGGTGGGGTGAGCCTAGCCAAAAACATTCAGTACTTC; cdr3_aa: CASSLGTGGVSLAKNIQYF
j_call: TRBJ1-1; clone_size: -; d_call: -; v_call: TRBV6-5; cdr3_nt: TGTGCCAGCAGTTACGGTCAGGGGTTTAGGACTGAAGCTTTCTTT; cdr3_aa: CASSYGQGFRTEAFF
j_call: TRBJ2-4; clone_size: -; d_call: -; v_call: TRBV6-6; cdr3_nt: TGTGCCAGCAGTTACGGGGGGGCCAAAAACATTCAGTACTTC; cdr3_aa: CASSYGGAKNIQYF
j_call: TRBJ1-2; clone_size: few; d_call: TRBD1; v_call: TRBV30; cdr3_nt: TGTGCCTGGAGTACGGGACAGACGACACATGGCTACACCTTC; cdr3_aa: CAWSTGQTTHGYTF
j_call: TRBJ1-1; clone_size: -; d_call: -; v_call: TRBV15; cdr3_nt: TGTGCCACCAGCAGAGACCGGGGACTAAACACTGAAGCTTTCTTT; cdr3_aa: CATSRDRGLNTEAFF
j_call: TRBJ1-2; clone_size: -; d_call: -; v_call: TRBV4-3; cdr3_nt: TGCGCCAGCAGCCAAGGACATGGGGGTCAATATGGCTACACCTTC; cdr3_aa: CASSQGHGGQYGYTF
j_call: TRBJ1-1; clone_size: -; d_call: TRBD1; v_call: TRBV14; cdr3_nt: TGTGCCAGCAGCCTATTAAAGGGACAGGGGGTAACTGAAGCTTTCTTT; cdr3_aa: CASSLLKGQGVTEAFF
j_call: TRBJ2-2; clone_size: few; d_call: -; v_call: TRBV2; cdr3_nt: TGTGCCAGCAAGGATCAGGGGCCCACCGGGGAGCTGTTTTTT; cdr3_aa: CASKDQGPTGELFF
j_call: TRBJ2-5; clone_size: -; d_call: TRBD2; v_call: TRBV5-1; cdr3_nt: TGCGCCAGCGCTATTAGCGGGGTGGGAGAGACCCAGTACTTC; cdr3_aa: CASAISGVGETQYF
j_call: TRBJ2-5; clone_size: -; d_call: -; v_call: TRBV6-5; cdr3_nt: TGTGCCAGCAGGGGGGGTGGAGAGACCCAGTACTTC; cdr3_aa: CASRGGGETQYF
j_call: TRBJ2-1; clone_size: -; d_call: TRBD2; v_call: TRBV5-8; cdr3_nt: TGTGCCAGCAGCTTGACTAGCGGGAGCCATCCGCAGTTCTTC; cdr3_aa: CASSLTSGSHPQFF
j_call: TRBJ1-6; clone_size: few; d_call: -; v_call: TRBV14; cdr3_nt: TGTGCCAGCAGCCAAGAGGGGACACGGATGCTTTCACCCCTCCACTTT; cdr3_aa: CASSQEGTRMLSPLHF
j_call: TRBJ1-2; clone_size: -; d_call: TRBD1; v_call: TRBV5-4; cdr3_nt: TGTGCCAGCAGCTTGGGGGGACAGGTAACCGCCGCGGGCTACACCTTC; cdr3_aa: CASSLGGQVTAAGYTF
j_call: TRBJ2-1; clone_size: -; d_call: -; v_call: TRBV5-6; cdr3_nt: TGTGCCAGCAGCTCCACTGACAGAGAGCAGTTCTTC; cdr3_aa: CASSSTDREQFF
j_call: TRBJ2-5; clone_size: -; d_call: TRBD2; v_call: TRBV5-1; cdr3_nt: TGCGCCAGCAGCTTGGGACTAGCTCTGGAGACCCAGTACTTC; cdr3_aa: CASSLGLALETQYF
j_call: TRBJ1-5; clone_size: -; d_call: -; v_call: TRBV19; cdr3_nt: TGTGCCAGTACTCCCCGGCAGGGCAACCAGCCCCAGCATTTT; cdr3_aa: CASTPRQGNQPQHF
j_call: TRBJ2-6; clone_size: -; d_call: TRBD2; v_call: TRBV7-2; cdr3_nt: TGTGCCAGCAGCCCAACCCCAGCGGGGGGGCCTGGGGCCAACGTCCTGACTTTC; cdr3_aa: CASSPTPAGGPGANVLTF
j_call: TRBJ2-1; clone_size: -; d_call: TRBD1; v_call: TRBV6-5; cdr3_nt: TGTGCCAGCAGTTACGTTTCAGGGGGCAATGAGCAGTTCTTC; cdr3_aa: CASSYVSGGNEQFF